This TCR beta chain was sequenced for a study of blood T cell repertoires in COVID-19. Produced via immunoSEQ multiplex PCR; TCRdb's table is partial and in-frame only. The data contain approximately 220,000 clones, nearly 90% of them singletons. Material for sequencing was PBMCs or T cells enriched from blood (not recorded which). The TCR originated in a man aged 25 to 40 who had been exposed to COVID-19.

The chain's CDR3 is CASRQGLEAFF. The CDR3 DNA is TGTGCCAGCCGTCAAGGACTCGAAGCTTTCTTT. This chain links TRBV27 with TRBJ1-1; no definite D call. Germline V gene sequence: CDR1 MNHEY, CDR2 SMNVEV (reference sequence). Trimming took 8 bases from V and 8 from J, leaving 12 bases between them. The CDR3 is 11 amino acids.